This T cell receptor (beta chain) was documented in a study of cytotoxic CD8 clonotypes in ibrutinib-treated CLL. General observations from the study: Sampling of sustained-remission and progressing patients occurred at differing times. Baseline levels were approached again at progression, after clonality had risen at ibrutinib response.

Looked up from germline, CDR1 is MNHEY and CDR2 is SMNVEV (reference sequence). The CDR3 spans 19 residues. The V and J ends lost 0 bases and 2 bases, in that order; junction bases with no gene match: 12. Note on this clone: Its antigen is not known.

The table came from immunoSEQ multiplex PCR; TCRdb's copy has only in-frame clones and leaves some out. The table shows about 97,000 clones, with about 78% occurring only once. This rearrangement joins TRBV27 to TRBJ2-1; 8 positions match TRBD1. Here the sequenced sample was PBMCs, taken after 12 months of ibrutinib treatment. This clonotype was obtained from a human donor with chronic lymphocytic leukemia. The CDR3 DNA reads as TGTGCCAGCAGTTTATCGATAATCTCGGGACAGGAGACCTACAATGAGCAGTTCTTC. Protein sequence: CASSLSIISGQETYNEQFF.